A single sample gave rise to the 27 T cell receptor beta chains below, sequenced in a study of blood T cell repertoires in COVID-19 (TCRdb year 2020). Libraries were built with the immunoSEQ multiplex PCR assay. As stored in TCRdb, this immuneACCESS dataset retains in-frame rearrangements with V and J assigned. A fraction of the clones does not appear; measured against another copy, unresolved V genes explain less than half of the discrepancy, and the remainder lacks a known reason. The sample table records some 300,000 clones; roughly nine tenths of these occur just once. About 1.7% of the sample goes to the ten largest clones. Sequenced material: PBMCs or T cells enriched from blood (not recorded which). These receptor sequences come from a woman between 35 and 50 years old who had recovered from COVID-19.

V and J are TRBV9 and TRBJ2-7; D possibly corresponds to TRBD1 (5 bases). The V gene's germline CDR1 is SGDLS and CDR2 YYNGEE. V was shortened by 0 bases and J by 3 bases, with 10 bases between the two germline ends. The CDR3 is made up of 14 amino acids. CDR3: CASSVGSQGYEQYF. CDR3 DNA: TGTGCCAGCAGCGTAGGAAGTCAGGGCTACGAGCAGTACTTC.

The CDR3 DNA follows: TGTGCCAGTAGTATAGTTACAGGGCGAGTCCAAGAGACCCAGTACTTC. It is translated as CASSIVTGRVQETQYF. The chain recombines TRBV19 with TRBJ2-5; weak D call: TRBD1 (6 bases). The V and J ends lost 1 base and 1 base respectively, with 13 bases between them. The CDR3 extends over 16 amino acids. Germline V gene data show CDR1 as LNHDA and CDR2 as SQIVND (reference sequence).

For the CDR3, the DNA is TGTGCCAGCCGTATCGGAGGACAGGGAATGGAGCCCCAGCATTTT. It encodes CASRIGGQGMEPQHF. The chain employs TRBV2 and TRBJ1-5; 8 bases map to TRBD1. The CDR3 runs 15 residues. The trim removed 8 bases at V and 8 bases at J, leaving 14 bases unmatched. Germline CDR1 reads SNHLY; CDR2 reads FYNNEI. The full variable domain, with the rest looked up from reference TRBV2 and TRBJ1-5, is EPEVTQTPSHQVTQMGQEVILRCVPISNHLYFYWYRQILGQKVEFLVSFYNNEISEKSEIFDDQFSVERPDGSNFTLKIRSTKLEDSAMYFCASRIGGQGMEPQHFGDGTRLSIL.

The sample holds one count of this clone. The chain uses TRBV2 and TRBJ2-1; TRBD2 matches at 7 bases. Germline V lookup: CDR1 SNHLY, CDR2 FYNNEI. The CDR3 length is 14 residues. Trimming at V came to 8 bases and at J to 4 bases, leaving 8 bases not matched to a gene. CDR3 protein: CASGPASGYNEQFF. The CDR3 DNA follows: TGTGCCAGCGGCCCGGCTAGCGGATACAATGAGCAGTTCTTC.

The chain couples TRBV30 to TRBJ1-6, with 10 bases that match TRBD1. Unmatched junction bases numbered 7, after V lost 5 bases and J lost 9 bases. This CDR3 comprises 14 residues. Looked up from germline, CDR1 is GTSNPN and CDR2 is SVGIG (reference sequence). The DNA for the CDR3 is TGTGCCTGGTCACGGACAGGGGGGGTTTCACCCCTCCACTTT. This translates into CAWSRTGGVSPLHF.

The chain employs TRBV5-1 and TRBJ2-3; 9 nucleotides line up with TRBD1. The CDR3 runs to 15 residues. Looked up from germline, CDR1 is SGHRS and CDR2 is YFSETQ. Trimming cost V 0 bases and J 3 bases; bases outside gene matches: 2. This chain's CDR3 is CASSLAGTGTDTQYF. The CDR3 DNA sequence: TGCGCCAGCAGCTTGGCCGGGACAGGGACAGATACGCAGTATTTT.

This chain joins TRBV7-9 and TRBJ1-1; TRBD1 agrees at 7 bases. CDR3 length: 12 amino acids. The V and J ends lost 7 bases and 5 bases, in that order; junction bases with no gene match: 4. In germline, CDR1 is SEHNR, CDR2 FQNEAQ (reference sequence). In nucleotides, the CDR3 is TGTGCCAGCACCCTGACAGGGACTGAAGCTTTCTTT. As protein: CASTLTGTEAFF. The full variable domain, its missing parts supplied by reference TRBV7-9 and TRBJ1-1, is DTGVSQNPRHKITKRGQNVTFRCDPISEHNRLYWYRQTLGQGPEFLTYFQNEAQLEKSRLLSDRFSAERPKGSFSTLEIQRTEQGDSAMYLCASTLTGTEAFFGQGTRLTVV.

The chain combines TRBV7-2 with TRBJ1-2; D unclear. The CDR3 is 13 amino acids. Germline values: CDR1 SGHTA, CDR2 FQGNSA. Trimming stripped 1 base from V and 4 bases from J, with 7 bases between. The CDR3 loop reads CASSLGGGYGYTF. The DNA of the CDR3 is TGTGCCAGCAGCTTAGGCGGTGGCTATGGCTACACCTTC. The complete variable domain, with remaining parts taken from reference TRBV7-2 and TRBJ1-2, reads GAGVSQSPSNKVTEKGKDVELRCDPISGHTALYWYRQSLGQGLEFLIYFQGNSAPDKSGLPSDRFSAERTGGSVSTLTIQRTQQEDSAVYLCASSLGGGYGYTFGSGTRLTVV.

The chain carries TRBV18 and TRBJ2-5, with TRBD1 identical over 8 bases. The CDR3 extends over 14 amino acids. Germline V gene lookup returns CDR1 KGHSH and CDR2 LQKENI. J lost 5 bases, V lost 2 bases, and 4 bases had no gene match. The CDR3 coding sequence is TGTGCCAGCTCACCATTGACAGGGGAGGAGACCCAGTACTTC. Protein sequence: CASSPLTGEETQYF.

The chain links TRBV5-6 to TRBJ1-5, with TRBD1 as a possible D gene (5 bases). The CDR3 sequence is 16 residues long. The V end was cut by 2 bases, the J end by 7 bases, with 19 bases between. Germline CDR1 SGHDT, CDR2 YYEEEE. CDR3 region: CASSFRGGGVWQPQHF. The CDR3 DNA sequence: TGTGCCAGCAGCTTCCGCGGCGGGGGGGTCTGGCAGCCCCAGCATTTT.

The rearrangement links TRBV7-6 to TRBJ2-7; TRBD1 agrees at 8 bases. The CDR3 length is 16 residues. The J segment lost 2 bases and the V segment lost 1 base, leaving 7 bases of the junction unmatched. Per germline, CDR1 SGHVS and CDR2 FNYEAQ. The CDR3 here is CASSLGAGGDTYEQYF. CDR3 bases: TGTGCCAGCAGCTTAGGGGCAGGGGGCGACACCTACGAGCAGTACTTC.

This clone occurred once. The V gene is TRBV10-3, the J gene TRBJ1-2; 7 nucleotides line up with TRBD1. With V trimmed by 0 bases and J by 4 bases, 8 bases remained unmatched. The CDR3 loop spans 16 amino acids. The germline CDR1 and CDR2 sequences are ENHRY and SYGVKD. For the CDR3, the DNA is TGTGCCATCAGTGAGTCGCTGGACAGGAACCTCTATGGCTACACCTTC. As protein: CAISESLDRNLYGYTF.

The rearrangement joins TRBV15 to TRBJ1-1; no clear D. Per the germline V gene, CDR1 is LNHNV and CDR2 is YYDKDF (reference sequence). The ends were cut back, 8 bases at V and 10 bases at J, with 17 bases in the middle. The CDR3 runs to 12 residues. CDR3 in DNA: TGTGCCACCGGTGCGGGTCTAACCACAGCTTTCTTT. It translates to CATGAGLTTAFF. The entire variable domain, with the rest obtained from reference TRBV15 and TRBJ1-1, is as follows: DAMVIQNPRYQVTQFGKPVTLSCSQTLNHNVMYWYQQKSSQAPKLLFHYYDKDFNNEADTPDNFQSRRPNTSFCFLDIRSPGLGDTAMYLCATGAGLTTAFFGQGTRLTVV.

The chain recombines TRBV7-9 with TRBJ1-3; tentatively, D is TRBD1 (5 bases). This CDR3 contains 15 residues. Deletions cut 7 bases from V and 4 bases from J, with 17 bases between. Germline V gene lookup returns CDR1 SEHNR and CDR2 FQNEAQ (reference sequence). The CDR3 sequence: CASTLAGGRGNTIYF. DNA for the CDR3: TGTGCCAGCACACTAGCCGGGGGTCGAGGAAACACCATATATTTT. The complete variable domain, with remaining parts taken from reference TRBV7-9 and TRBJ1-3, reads DTGVSQNPRHKITKRGQNVTFRCDPISEHNRLYWYRQTLGQGPEFLTYFQNEAQLEKSRLLSDRFSAERPKGSFSTLEIQRTEQGDSAMYLCASTLAGGRGNTIYFGEGSWLTVV.

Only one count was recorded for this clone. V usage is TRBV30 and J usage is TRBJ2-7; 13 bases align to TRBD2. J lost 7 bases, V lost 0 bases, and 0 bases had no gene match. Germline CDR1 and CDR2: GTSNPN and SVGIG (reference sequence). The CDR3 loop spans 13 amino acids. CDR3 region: CAWSVLAGGEQYF. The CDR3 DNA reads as TGTGCCTGGAGTGTACTAGCGGGGGGGGAGCAGTACTTC.

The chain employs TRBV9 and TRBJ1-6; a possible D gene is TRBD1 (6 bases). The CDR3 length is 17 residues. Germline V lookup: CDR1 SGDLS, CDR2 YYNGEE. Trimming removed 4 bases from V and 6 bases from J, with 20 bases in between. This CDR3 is CASSTPRGGLGNSPLHF. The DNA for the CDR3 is TGTGCCAGCAGCACTCCCCGGGGGGGGCTTGGTAATTCACCCCTCCACTTT.

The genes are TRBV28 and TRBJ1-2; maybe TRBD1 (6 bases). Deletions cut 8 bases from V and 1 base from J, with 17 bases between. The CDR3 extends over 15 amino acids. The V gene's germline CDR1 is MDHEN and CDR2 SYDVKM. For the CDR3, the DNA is TGTGCCAGCGCCCAAGGGGGTCGGGGTAACTATGGCTACACCTTC. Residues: CASAQGGRGNYGYTF.

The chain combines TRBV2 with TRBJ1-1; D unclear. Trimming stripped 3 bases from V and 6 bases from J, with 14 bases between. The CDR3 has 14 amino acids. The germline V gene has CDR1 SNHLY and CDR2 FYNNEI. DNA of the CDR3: TGTGCCAGCAGTGAGGGCAGTTATAGCGCTGAAGCTTTCTTT. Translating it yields CASSEGSYSAEAFF.

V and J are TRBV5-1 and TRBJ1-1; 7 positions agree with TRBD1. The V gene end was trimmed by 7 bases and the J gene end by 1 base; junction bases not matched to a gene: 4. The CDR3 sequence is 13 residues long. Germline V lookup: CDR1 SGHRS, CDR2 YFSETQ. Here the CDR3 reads CASAQGSNTEAFF. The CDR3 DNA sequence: TGCGCCAGCGCACAGGGGTCGAACACTGAAGCTTTCTTT.

Written as DNA, the CDR3 is TGTGCCAGTAGTATAGTGGGGGCGCTTGCTGAAGCTTTCTTT. It is translated as CASSIVGALAEAFF. This rearrangement joins TRBV19 to TRBJ1-1, with D possibly being TRBD1 (6 bases). This CDR3 spans 14 amino acids. Between the trimmed V and J ends, which lost 1 base and 6 bases, there was a span of 12 bases. Germline CDR1 reads LNHDA; CDR2 reads SQIVND (reference sequence).

The CDR3 DNA reads as TGTGCCAGCAGCCAGGAGGAAAGTGAGCAGTACTTC. This codes for CASSQEESEQYF. The rearrangement joins TRBV5-4 to TRBJ2-7; possible D gene TRBD2, 5 bases. The CDR3 has 12 amino acids. V lost 4 bases and J lost 7, with 12 bases in between. Germline-derived CDR1 and CDR2 are SGHNT and YYREEE (reference sequence).

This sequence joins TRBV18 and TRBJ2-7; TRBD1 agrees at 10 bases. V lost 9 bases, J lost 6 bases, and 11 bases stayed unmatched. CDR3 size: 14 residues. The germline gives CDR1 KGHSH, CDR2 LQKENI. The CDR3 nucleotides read TGTGCCAGTCGAACCGGGACAGGGGAGGTCGAGCAGTACTTC. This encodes CASRTGTGEVEQYF.

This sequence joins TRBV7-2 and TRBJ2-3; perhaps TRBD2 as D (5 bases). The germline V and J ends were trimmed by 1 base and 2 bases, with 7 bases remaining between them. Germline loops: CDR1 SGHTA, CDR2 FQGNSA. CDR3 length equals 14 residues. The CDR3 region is CASSLVDYTDTQYF. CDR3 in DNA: TGTGCCAGCAGCTTAGTAGACTACACAGATACGCAGTATTTT. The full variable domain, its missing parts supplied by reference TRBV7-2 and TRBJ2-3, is GAGVSQSPSNKVTEKGKDVELRCDPISGHTALYWYRQSLGQGLEFLIYFQGNSAPDKSGLPSDRFSAERTGGSVSTLTIQRTQQEDSAVYLCASSLVDYTDTQYFGPGTRLTVL.

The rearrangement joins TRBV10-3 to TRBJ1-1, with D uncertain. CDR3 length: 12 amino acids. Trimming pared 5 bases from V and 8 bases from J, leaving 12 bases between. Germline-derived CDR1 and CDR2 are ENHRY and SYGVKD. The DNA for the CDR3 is TGTGCCATCAGTCCAGAGGGTTGGGAAGCTTTCTTT. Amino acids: CAISPEGWEAFF.

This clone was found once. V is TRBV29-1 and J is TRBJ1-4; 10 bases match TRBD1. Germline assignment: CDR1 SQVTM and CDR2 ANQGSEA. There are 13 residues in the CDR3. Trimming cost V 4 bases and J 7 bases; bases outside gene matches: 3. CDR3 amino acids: CSVGDRGREKLFF. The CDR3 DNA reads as TGCAGCGTTGGGGACAGGGGCCGTGAAAAACTGTTTTTT. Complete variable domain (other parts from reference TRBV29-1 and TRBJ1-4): SAVISQKPSRDICQRGTSLTIQCQVDSQVTMMFWYRQQPGQSLTLIATANQGSEATYESGFVIDKFPISRPNLTFSTLTVSNMSPEDSSIYLCSVGDRGREKLFFGSGTQLSVL.

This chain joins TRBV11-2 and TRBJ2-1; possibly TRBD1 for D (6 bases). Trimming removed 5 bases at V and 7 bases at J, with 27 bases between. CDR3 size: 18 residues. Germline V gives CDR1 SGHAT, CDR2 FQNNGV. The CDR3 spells CASSNLVLQGMRWNEQFF. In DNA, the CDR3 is TGTGCCAGCAGCAACCTGGTCCTACAGGGCATGAGGTGGAATGAGCAGTTCTTC.

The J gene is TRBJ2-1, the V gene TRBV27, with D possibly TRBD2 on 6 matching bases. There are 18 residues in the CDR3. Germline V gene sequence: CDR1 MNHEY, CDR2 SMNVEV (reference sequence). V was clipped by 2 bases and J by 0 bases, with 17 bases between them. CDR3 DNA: TGTGCCAGCAGTTTAGATTGGGGTGGCGGGAACTCCTACAATGAGCAGTTCTTC. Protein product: CASSLDWGGGNSYNEQFF.